These T cell receptor beta chains were read from a single sample in a study of blood T cell repertoires in COVID-19. Some clones are missing from TCRdb's copy, which holds only in-frame ones; the method was immunoSEQ multiplex PCR. The table lists some 300,000 clones, more than 80% of them singletons. Sequencing input: peripheral blood. All receptors derive from a woman aged 45-65 years with COVID-19, enrolled during active disease. Both conserved end residues are part of each CDR3. A D gene is named only where the DNA matches it firmly. Clone size is shown for a subset of rows, as once, few, many or a class of expanded clone.

TRBJ1-2 . . TRBV12-3/TRBV12-4 13 CASSPPGGLGYTF TGTGCCAGCAGCCCCCCGGGGGGATTAGGCTACACCTTC
TRBJ1-2 few . TRBV5-1 13 CASSFKTGAPYTF TGCGCCAGCAGCTTCAAAACAGGAGCTCCTTACACCTTC
TRBJ2-1 . TRBD2 TRBV3-1/TRBV3-2 14 CASSLGGTYNEQFF TGTGCCAGCAGCCTGGGAGGGACCTACAATGAGCAGTTCTTC
TRBJ2-7 once TRBD1 TRBV30 15 CAWSEGTGFFYEQYF TGTGCCTGGAGTGAAGGGACAGGGTTTTTCTACGAGCAGTACTTC
TRBJ1-6 once . TRBV6-1 15 CASSDGQGNNSPLHF TGTGCCAGCAGTGACGGGCAGGGAAATAATTCACCCCTCCACTTT
TRBJ2-7 . TRBD2 TRBV18 15 CASSPPGLAGLGQYF TGTGCCAGCTCACCACCGGGACTAGCGGGATTAGGGCAGTACTTC
TRBJ2-3 . . TRBV6-5 12 CASQRGGETQYF TGTGCCAGCCAACGGGGCGGGGAAACGCAGTATTTT
TRBJ1-1 . . TRBV11-3 14 CASSLRGGNTEAFF TGTGCCAGCAGCTTACGGGGAGGTAACACTGAAGCTTTCTTT
TRBJ2-3 . . TRBV4-2 15 CASSPLSGSTDTQYF TGTGCCAGCAGCCCCCTCAGCGGGAGCACAGATACGCAGTATTTT
TRBJ2-7 few TRBD1 TRBV10-3 16 CAIRTKQGPKSYEQYF TGTGCCATCAGAACCAAACAGGGGCCGAAATCCTACGAGCAGTACTTC
TRBJ2-7 . . TRBV7-9 12 CASSPSSYEQYF TGTGCCAGCAGCCCCAGCTCCTACGAGCAGTACTTC
TRBJ2-7 . . TRBV20-1 11 CSALDSYEQYF TGCAGTGCTTTAGACAGCTACGAGCAGTACTTC
TRBJ1-3 few TRBD1 TRBV5-1 14 CASSSGQGENTIYF TGCGCCAGCAGCTCTGGACAGGGCGAAAACACCATATATTTT
TRBJ2-7 . TRBD2 TRBV19 14 CASSPTGGSYEQYF TGTGCCAGTAGCCCCACGGGGGGATCCTACGAGCAGTACTTC
TRBJ2-7 . TRBD1 TRBV6-5 14 CASSSPDRGHEQYF TGTGCCAGCAGCTCCCCGGACAGGGGGCACGAGCAGTACTTC
TRBJ1-1 few . TRBV5-1 13 CASSKGQNLIAFF TGCGCCAGCAGCAAAGGACAGAACCTTATCGCTTTCTTT
TRBJ1-1 . . TRBV5-4 13 CASSLEWNTEAFF TGTGCCAGCAGCCTCGAGTGGAACACTGAAGCTTTCTTT
TRBJ2-5 . TRBD2 TRBV3-1/TRBV3-2 18 CASSPWEGLYYAQETQYF TGTGCCAGCAGCCCATGGGAGGGACTATACTACGCACAGGAGACCCAGTACTTC
TRBJ1-1 . . TRBV7-2 15 CASSLRQFRGTEAFF TGTGCCAGCAGCTTGCGACAGTTCCGTGGCACTGAAGCTTTCTTT
TRBJ2-1 . . TRBV24-1 16 CATSDYRADSYNEQFF TGTGCCACCAGCGACTATCGGGCGGATTCCTACAATGAGCAGTTCTTC
TRBJ1-1 . TRBD1 TRBV18 15 CASGRGDRMNTEAFF TGTGCCAGCGGAAGGGGGGACAGGATGAACACTGAAGCTTTCTTT
TRBJ2-7 once . TRBV30 13 CAWALGLGYEQYF TGTGCCTGGGCCCTGGGGCTGGGCTACGAGCAGTACTTC
TRBJ1-2 . . TRBV14 15 CASSQYADTLGGYTF TGTGCCAGCAGCCAATATGCAGATACACTAGGTGGCTACACCTTC
TRBJ2-7 once TRBD2 TRBV18 15 CASSPWTSGSDQQYF TGTGCCAGCTCACCCTGGACTAGCGGGAGTGACCAGCAGTACTTC
TRBJ1-1 . TRBD1 TRBV7-9 16 CASSPVVDRKNTEAFF TGTGCCAGCAGCCCAGTAGTGGACAGGAAGAACACTGAAGCTTTCTTT
TRBJ2-7 . . TRBV11-3 14 CASSLAGDSYEQYF TGTGCCAGCAGCTTAGCGGGTGATTCCTACGAGCAGTACTTC
TRBJ2-1 . TRBD2 TRBV11-3 14 CASSHGGDKREQFF TGTGCCAGCAGCCACGGGGGGGATAAACGTGAGCAGTTCTTC
TRBJ2-5 . . TRBV19 12 CATSGVRETQYF TGTGCCACATCAGGGGTGAGGGAGACCCAGTACTTC
TRBJ1-1 once TRBD1 TRBV7-7 15 CASSQLGQGASEAFF TGTGCTAGCAGCCAGTTGGGACAGGGGGCGTCTGAAGCTTTCTTT
TRBJ1-1 . . TRBV6-5 16 CASSFLQGRMNTEAFF TGTGCCAGCAGTTTTTTACAGGGTAGGATGAACACTGAAGCTTTCTTT
TRBJ2-3 once TRBD1 TRBV14 15 CASSRTGHPSDTQYF TGTGCCAGCAGTCGGACAGGACATCCTTCAGATACGCAGTATTTT
TRBJ1-4 . TRBD1 TRBV7-9 18 CASSSLRDRGQSREKLFF TGTGCCAGCAGCTCCCTCCGGGACAGGGGGCAATCGCGTGAAAAACTGTTTTTT
TRBJ2-7 . . TRBV15 13 CATSSAAGTEQYF TGTGCCACCAGCAGTGCGGCCGGGACTGAACAGTACTTC
TRBJ1-4 . TRBD1 TRBV18 19 CASSRQPTGGYTTNEKLFF TGTGCCAGCTCGCGTCAACCGACAGGGGGCTATACAACTAATGAAAAACTGTTTTTT
TRBJ2-1 . TRBD2 TRBV5-4 16 CASSPGAGGSYNEQFF TGTGCCAGCAGCCCGGGAGCGGGAGGCTCCTACAATGAGCAGTTCTTC
TRBJ2-2 . TRBD2 TRBV3-1/TRBV3-2 15 CASSPGLATTGELFF TGTGCCAGCAGCCCTGGACTAGCGACCACCGGGGAGCTGTTTTTT